One and the same sample provided the 32 T cell receptor beta chains below, sequenced in a study of Ad26.COV2.S vaccination and SARS-CoV-2 variants. The table came from immunoSEQ multiplex PCR; TCRdb's copy has only in-frame clones and leaves some out. This table has about 430,000 clones, around 90% appearing once. Treatment of the sample: about 20 received Ad26.COV2.S at low or high dose, single or two shots; 5 received placebo; per-sample allocation not given. Sampling was performed 63 days after the first vaccine or placebo injection. The material was peripheral blood, obtained in a trial of Ad26.COV2.S vaccine versus placebo. Every receptor here comes from a person aged 18-60 years who received the Ad26.COV2.S COVID-19 vaccine or a placebo.

The chain is built from TRBV7-9 and TRBJ1-5; no firm D call. The ends were cut back, 0 bases at V and 4 bases at J, with 7 bases in the middle. The germline CDR1 and CDR2 sequences are SEHNR and FQNEAQ (reference sequence). There are 14 residues in the CDR3. CDR3 in DNA: TGTGCCAGCAGCTTAGCTGGGGAGAATCAGCCCCAGCATTTT. Its translation is CASSLAGENQPQHF.

The chain has TRBV4-3 and TRBJ1-1; no clear D. V was pared by 0 bases and J by 3 bases, with 11 bases between. CDR3 length: 15 residues. In germline, CDR1 is LGHNA, CDR2 YSLEER. The CDR3 DNA is TGCGCCAGCAGCCAAGATCTGGGGTCTCACACTGAAGCTTTCTTT. Protein: CASSQDLGSHTEAFF.

The CDR3: CAWSLGLAGNNEQFF. In DNA, the CDR3 is TGTGCCTGGTCCCTCGGACTAGCGGGCAACAATGAGCAGTTCTTC. V gene TRBV30 combines with J gene TRBJ2-1; 11 bases are a match to TRBD2. Germline V gene data show CDR1 as GTSNPN and CDR2 as SVGIG (reference sequence). CDR3 length: 15 amino acids. Unmatched junction bases numbered 8, after V lost 5 bases and J lost 5 bases.

This clone appeared once. The rearrangement joins TRBV6-1 to TRBJ2-7, with D possibly being TRBD1 (5 bases). In germline, CDR1 is MNHNS, CDR2 SASEGT. The ends were cut back, 2 bases at V and 2 bases at J, with 13 bases in the middle. This CDR3 spans 15 amino acids. The CDR3 spells CASSEYWQGPYEQYF. The DNA of the CDR3 is TGTGCCAGCAGTGAATATTGGCAGGGTCCCTACGAGCAGTACTTC.

The rearrangement joins TRBV5-6 to TRBJ2-7; 8 positions match TRBD1. The length of the CDR3 is 15 residues. The junction had 10 bases not matched to a gene; V was cut back by 4 bases and J by 4 bases. CDR1 and CDR2 (germline): SGHDT, YYEEEE. CDR3 sequence: CASSPWDRSSYEQYF. In DNA form, the CDR3 reads TGTGCCAGCAGCCCCTGGGACAGGAGTTCATACGAGCAGTACTTC.

The chain links TRBV7-2 to TRBJ2-7; D not certain. Trimming left V 5 bases short and J 3 bases short, with 5 bases between. The CDR3 totals 11 residues. The germline CDR1 and CDR2 sequences are SGHTA and FQGNSA. CDR3 amino acids: CASSSNYEQYF. In nucleotides, the CDR3 is TGTGCCAGCAGCAGCAACTACGAGCAGTACTTC.

V is TRBV29-1 and J is TRBJ2-3, with 9 positions matching TRBD2. Germline V gene data show CDR1 as SQVTM and CDR2 as ANQGSEA. Losses at the gene ends were 6 bases for V and 6 bases for J; bases not matched to a gene: 10. The CDR3 spans 14 residues. CDR3 sequence reads: CSVPGLAGWDTQYF. CDR3 nucleotide sequence: TGCAGCGTCCCGGGACTAGCCGGCTGGGATACGCAGTATTTT.

CDR3 sequence (DNA): TGTGCCAGCAGTTACGACAGGGGGACAGATACGCAGTATTTT. This gives the protein CASSYDRGTDTQYF. V usage is TRBV6-5 and J usage is TRBJ2-3, with 9 positions matching TRBD1. Looked up from germline, CDR1 is MNHEY and CDR2 is SVGAGI. Unmatched junction bases numbered 0, after V lost 2 bases and J lost 3 bases. This CDR3 has 14 residues.

The rearrangement joins TRBV4-2 to TRBJ2-1; possibly TRBD2 for D (5 bases). V was shortened by 1 base and J by 10 bases, with 14 bases between the two germline ends. Germline V gene data show CDR1 as LGHNA and CDR2 as YNFKEQ. CDR3 length: 14 amino acids. For the CDR3, the DNA is TGTGCCAGCAGCCAAGTTCGGGGTATAGCGGAGCAGTTCTTC. Its protein product is CASSQVRGIAEQFF.

The genes are TRBV24-1 and TRBJ1-2; D uncertain. CDR1 and CDR2 from the germline V gene are KGHDR and SFDVKD. The CDR3 is 13 amino acids. V was cut by 1 base and J by 8 bases, with 10 bases left in between. The CDR3 sequence is CATSDLLGGGYTF. For the CDR3, the DNA is TGTGCCACCAGTGATTTATTGGGAGGGGGCTACACCTTC.

The chain couples TRBV11-2 to TRBJ2-7; no firm D call. Germline CDR1 reads SGHAT; CDR2 reads FQNNGV. The CDR3 spans 12 residues. Deletions cut 11 bases from V and 2 bases from J, with 13 bases between. CDR3 sequence reads: CAVNSPTYEQYF. As DNA, the CDR3 is TGTGCCGTAAACAGTCCCACCTACGAGCAGTACTTC.

The chain is built from TRBV19 and TRBJ2-6, with 8 bases that match TRBD2. There are 17 residues in the CDR3. Germline V gene sequence: CDR1 LNHDA, CDR2 SQIVND (reference sequence). V trimming: 4 bases; J trimming: 0 bases; junction bases outside the gene matches: 5. The DNA of the CDR3 is TGTGCCAGTAGTACTTTAGCGGGACTCTCTGGGGCCAACGTCCTGACTTTC. It encodes CASSTLAGLSGANVLTF. The complete variable domain, with remaining parts taken from reference TRBV19 and TRBJ2-6, reads DGGITQSPKYLFRKEGQNVTLSCEQNLNHDAMYWYRQDPGQGLRLIYYSQIVNDFQKGDIAEGYSVSREKKESFPLTVTSAQKNPTAFYLCASSTLAGLSGANVLTFGAGSRLTVL.

V usage is TRBV18 and J usage is TRBJ2-1; possible D gene TRBD2, 5 bases. Germline V lookup: CDR1 KGHSH, CDR2 LQKENI. The CDR3 loop spans 14 amino acids. The V end was cut by 3 bases, the J end by 10 bases, with 16 bases between. CDR3 protein: CASSPSPLAEEQFF. In DNA, the CDR3 is TGTGCCAGCTCACCTTCCCCTCTAGCAGAAGAGCAGTTCTTC.

CDR3 amino acids: CASSPLSWRVPNQETQYF. The DNA for the CDR3 is TGTGCCAGCAGCCCATTGTCTTGGCGGGTCCCCAACCAAGAGACCCAGTACTTC. V and J are TRBV7-9 and TRBJ2-5; maybe TRBD2 (5 bases). CDR1 SEHNR and CDR2 FQNEAQ come from the germline V gene (reference sequence). Trimming left V 5 bases short and J 0 bases short, with 22 bases between. The CDR3 is made up of 18 amino acids.

The chain joins TRBV4-2 to TRBJ1-1, with D tentatively TRBD1 (5 bases). The CDR3 is 15 residues long. Looked up from germline, CDR1 is LGHNA and CDR2 is YNFKEQ. V was clipped by 1 base and J by 7 bases, with 16 bases between them. The CDR3: CASSQVGAGSSEAFF. In nucleotides, the CDR3 is TGTGCCAGCAGCCAAGTTGGGGCAGGGAGTAGTGAAGCTTTCTTT.

This sequence joins TRBV9 and TRBJ2-2; 7 nucleotides line up with TRBD1. The germline CDR1 and CDR2 sequences are SGDLS and YYNGEE. CDR3 length: 15 amino acids. J gave up 7 bases and V 3 bases, and 9 bases lay outside the gene matches. The CDR3 bases are TGTGCCAGCAGCGCCGACAGGGTTTTTCTCGGGGAGCTGTTTTTT. It is translated as CASSADRVFLGELFF.

The chain is built from TRBV27 and TRBJ2-1; no clear D gene. Germline V gives CDR1 MNHEY, CDR2 SMNVEV (reference sequence). V lost 3 bases, J lost 4 bases, and 7 bases lay in between. The CDR3 runs 13 residues. CDR3 DNA sequence: TGTGCCAGCAGTTTGCCAGGTTACAATGAGCAGTTCTTC. This codes for CASSLPGYNEQFF.

CDR3 protein: CASSIKGGGLIYEQYF. The CDR3 DNA is TGTGCCAGTAGTATAAAAGGAGGGGGCCTTATCTACGAGCAGTACTTC. The V call is TRBV19, the J call TRBJ2-7, with D possibly TRBD1 on 7 matching bases. The CDR3 length is 16 residues. Deletions cut 2 bases from V and 3 bases from J, with 17 bases between. Germline V CDR1 and CDR2: LNHDA, SQIVND (reference sequence).

The chain carries TRBV5-1 and TRBJ1-6, with 8 bases identical to TRBD1. Germline CDR1 is SGHRS and CDR2 is YFSETQ. V lost 4 bases, J lost 6 bases, and 9 bases stayed unmatched. CDR3 length: 16 amino acids. CDR3: CASSPETGALNSPLHF. The CDR3 DNA is TGCGCCAGCAGCCCGGAGACAGGGGCCCTTAATTCACCCCTCCACTTT.

This clone was observed a handful of times. The chain uses TRBV28 and TRBJ2-7, with 9 nucleotides matching TRBD1. V lost 8 bases to trimming and J lost 11 bases; unmatched junction nucleotides: 7. In germline, CDR1 is MDHEN, CDR2 SYDVKM. The CDR3 has 11 amino acids. CDR3 DNA sequence: TGTGCCAGCGACGGACAGGGGAACAAGTACTTC. This sequence encodes CASDGQGNKYF.

This chain uses TRBV7-2 with TRBJ1-3; 7 bases map to TRBD1. The CDR3 sequence is 16 residues long. From germline, CDR1 is SGHTA and CDR2 FQGNSA. V gave up 4 bases and J gave up 4 bases; unmatched junction bases: 10. The CDR3 here is CASSWGQHRTGNTIYF. The CDR3 nucleotides read TGTGCCAGCAGCTGGGGACAGCATAGAACCGGAAACACCATATATTTT.

This clone was observed a handful of times. Other nucleotide sequences in the sample specify the same CDR3. The chain combines TRBV19 with TRBJ1-2; D is unresolved. The CDR3 consists of 13 residues. Germline CDR1 and CDR2: LNHDA and SQIVND (reference sequence). The V end was cut by 1 base, the J end by 0 bases, with 3 bases between. The CDR3 protein is CASSIGANYGYTF. Here the CDR3 DNA reads TGTGCCAGTAGTATAGGCGCTAACTATGGCTACACCTTC.

In this sample, this clone turned up once. A much more abundant neighbour one base away suggests this may be a read error. The V gene is TRBV10-3, the J gene TRBJ1-2; D is undetermined. The germline V gene encodes CDR1 ENHRY and CDR2 SYGVKD. The CDR3 runs 10 residues. V was pared by 10 bases and J by 3 bases, with 6 bases between. In DNA, the CDR3 is TGTGCCAGCGGGGACTATGGCTACACCTTC. Its translation is CASGDYGYTF.

The chain employs TRBV15 and TRBJ2-1, with a possible D match to TRBD1 (6 bases). V lost 3 bases and J lost 8, with 17 bases in between. Germline CDR1 LNHNV, CDR2 YYDKDF (reference sequence). The CDR3 loop spans 15 amino acids. The CDR3 DNA sequence: TGTGCCACCAGCAGGATAGGACAGAACAACGATGAGCAGTTCTTC. It specifies CATSRIGQNNDEQFF.

This clone occurred a few times. The rearrangement uses TRBV7-2 and TRBJ2-7; D is perhaps TRBD1 (5 bases). CDR1 SGHTA and CDR2 FQGNSA come from the germline V gene. V gave up 1 base and J gave up 3 bases, with 19 bases separating them. This CDR3 has 17 amino acids. The CDR3 loop is CASSLGGGATGYYEQYF. CDR3 nucleotides: TGTGCCAGCAGCTTAGGGGGCGGCGCCACAGGATACTACGAGCAGTACTTC.

This clone was recorded once. The CDR3 DNA sequence: TGTGCCAGCAGCCTCGGACGCATGAACACTGAAGCTTTCTTT. This gives the protein CASSLGRMNTEAFF. V is TRBV7-6 and J is TRBJ1-1; no definite D call. The length of the CDR3 is 14 residues. In germline, CDR1 is SGHVS, CDR2 FNYEAQ. Trimming removed 5 bases from V and 0 bases from J, with 10 bases in between.

This chain uses TRBV7-9 with TRBJ2-7; 12 nucleotides align to TRBD2. This CDR3 has 19 amino acids. With 1 base clipped from V and 2 bases from J, the junction kept 12 bases outside the gene matches. CDR1 is SEHNR, CDR2 FQNEAQ, per germline (reference sequence). CDR3 in amino acids: CASSLGGPDTSGRTYEQYF. DNA of the CDR3: TGTGCCAGCAGCTTAGGGGGTCCAGACACTAGCGGGAGGACCTACGAGCAGTACTTC.

This chain joins TRBV5-5 and TRBJ1-2; D call uncertain. V was pared by 4 bases and J by 8 bases, with 21 bases between. Germline V gene lookup returns CDR1 SGHKS and CDR2 YYEKEE (reference sequence). This CDR3 spans 15 amino acids. CDR3 amino acids: CASSPYSPGFGGYTF. The CDR3 DNA is TGTGCCAGCAGCCCTTACTCCCCGGGGTTTGGCGGCTACACCTTC. Drawing the rest from reference TRBV5-5 and TRBJ1-2, the complete variable domain is DAGVTQSPTHLIKTRGQQVTLRCSPISGHKSVSWYQQVLGQGPQFIFQYYEKEERGRGNFPDRFSARQFPNYSSELNVNALLLGDSALYLCASSPYSPGFGGYTFGSGTRLTVV.

V is TRBV9 and J is TRBJ2-1; 16 bases are shared with TRBD2. Germline V gene lookup returns CDR1 SGDLS and CDR2 YYNGEE. V was pared by 2 bases and J by 7 bases, with 3 bases of the junction left unmatched. The CDR3 contains 16 residues. CDR3 loop: CASSVGTSGRVNEQFF. The CDR3 DNA is TGTGCCAGCAGCGTCGGGACTAGCGGGAGGGTTAATGAGCAGTTCTTC.

In the case of this clone: The same CDR3 can be traced to other DNA sequences in this sample. The chain combines TRBV5-1 with TRBJ2-3; no reliable D call. The germline V gene has CDR1 SGHRS and CDR2 YFSETQ. The V end was cut by 0 bases, the J end by 1 base, with 12 bases between. This CDR3 is 16 amino acids long. The CDR3 sequence is CASSLDGGSGTDTQYF. The CDR3 coding sequence is TGCGCCAGCAGCTTGGACGGCGGCAGCGGCACAGATACGCAGTATTTT.

The chain carries TRBV18 and TRBJ2-7; perhaps TRBD1 as D (6 bases). With 6 bases removed from V and 1 base from J, the gap between germline ends came to 10 bases. This CDR3 contains 13 residues. Germline values: CDR1 KGHSH, CDR2 LQKENI. The CDR3: CASSIQGSYEQYF. The CDR3 DNA is TGTGCCAGCTCCATTCAGGGGTCCTACGAGCAGTACTTC.

The V gene is TRBV29-1, the J gene TRBJ2-1; TRBD2 matches at 7 bases. V shed 6 bases and J 2 bases; nucleotides not matched to a gene: 4. Germline CDR1 SQVTM, CDR2 ANQGSEA. This CDR3 region has 13 residues. The CDR3: CSVGLPTYNEQFF. The CDR3 bases are TGCAGCGTGGGACTACCGACCTACAATGAGCAGTTCTTC.